The clone carrying this T cell receptor (beta chain) was observed a single time. The sample is drawn from a study of blood T cell repertoires in COVID-19. Across the whole study: Acute and convalescent COVID-19 samples came from the United States, Italy and Spain. Sample material is recorded as cDNA or gDNA derived from T cells, B-cell-depleted T cells, or PBMCs.

The CDR3 covers 19 residues. The V end was cut by 4 bases, the J end by 1 base, with 23 bases between. CDR1 and CDR2 from the germline V gene are MGHRA and YSYEKL. In the original processing: Reference gene primer amplification gave nucleated cell count estimates. Sequencing used immunoSEQ multiplex PCR; TCRdb keeps in-frame clones, though not all of them. D and trimming were read from the DNA, whereas the V and J calls and clone size are those reported in that table. In the table there are around 230,000 clones, 82% of which are singletons. The chain couples TRBV4-1 to TRBJ1-5; no reliable D call. This clonotype was sampled from a woman aged 60 to 75 with active or convalescent COVID-19. The specimen was peripheral blood. The CDR3 region is CASSRGRAPLGFSNQPQHF. DNA for the CDR3: TGCGCCAGCAGCCGAGGGAGGGCCCCTCTCGGATTCAGCAATCAGCCCCAGCATTTT.